The TCR beta chain under discussion was sequenced for a study of neurological immune-mediated disorders. This clonotype has a count of ten or more. The CDR3 totals 14 residues. Germline V CDR1 and CDR2: LGHDT, YNNKEL (reference sequence). V lost 4 bases and J lost 6; bases outside the gene matches: 7. The cDNA came from 5'RACE, which used 10-nucleotide random UMIs. From the 5' RACE reads, TCRdb called clonotypes with MiXCR, one entry per CDR3 protein. The sample records some 29,000 distinct CDR3 sequences, more than 6.5% being singletons. The TCR sequence derives from a woman between 50 and 59 years old in good health. This chain joins TRBV3-1 and TRBJ1-2, with TRBD1 identical over 8 bases. The sample comprised PBMCs. CDR3 in DNA: TGTGCCAGCAGCCGTAACCAGGGGGCGAATGGCTACACCTTC. As protein: CASSRNQGANGYTF.